These 6 T cell receptor beta chains came from one sample sequenced in a study of a mutant IDH1 vaccine in newly diagnosed glioma. TCRdb keeps only in-frame clones here, not all; method: immunoSEQ multiplex PCR. The sample lists about 34,000 clones, 85% to 90% seen once, with approximately 12% in the top ten. Their antigens remain unidentified. The time point is: week 47, end of study. Vaccination comprised doses that each held 300 ug of mutant IDH1 20-mer peptide, plus topical imiquimod. The sequences come from PBMCs, collected from a glioma patient whose treatment included an IDH1 peptide vaccine. The receptors were sampled from a woman under 40 with glioma.

The gene calls are TRBV19 and TRBJ1-1, with TRBD1 as a possible D gene (5 bases). The V end was cut by 5 bases, the J end by 5 bases, with 18 bases between. Per the germline V gene, CDR1 is LNHDA and CDR2 is SQIVND (reference sequence). The CDR3 covers 15 residues. DNA of the CDR3: TGTGCCAGTAGTCCCCTAAGGGGAGGGCGGACTGAAGCTTTCTTT. Translated, it gives CASSPLRGGRTEAFF.

The rearrangement joins TRBV2 to TRBJ2-7; D is perhaps TRBD2 (5 bases). The CDR3 loop spans 14 amino acids. Trimming took off 1 base at V and 1 base at J, with 8 bases between the two ends. CDR1 is SNHLY, CDR2 FYNNEI, per germline. CDR3 DNA: TGTGCCAGCAGTGAAGGGGAGCCATCCTACGAGCAGTACTTC. This gives the protein CASSEGEPSYEQYF.

The rearrangement joins TRBV4-2 to TRBJ1-2, with D unresolved. Germline V gives CDR1 LGHNA, CDR2 YNFKEQ. Trimming removed 0 bases from V and 2 bases from J, with 10 bases in between. This CDR3 is built from 15 residues. CDR3 sequence: CASSQDIQNNYGYTF. As DNA, the CDR3 is TGTGCCAGCAGCCAAGATATCCAGAACAACTATGGCTACACCTTC.

This clone showed up just a few times. This chain connects TRBV7-9 to TRBJ1-1; perhaps TRBD1 as D (5 bases). V dropped 1 base and J dropped 4 bases, with 13 bases sitting between them. The CDR3 spans 15 residues. CDR1 SEHNR and CDR2 FQNEAQ come from the germline V gene (reference sequence). CDR3 protein: CASSLGDGRVTEAFF. As DNA, the CDR3 is TGTGCCAGCAGCTTAGGGGACGGGAGGGTCACTGAAGCTTTCTTT. The full variable domain, its missing parts supplied by reference TRBV7-9 and TRBJ1-1, is DTGVSQNPRHKITKRGQNVTFRCDPISEHNRLYWYRQTLGQGPEFLTYFQNEAQLEKSRLLSDRFSAERPKGSFSTLEIQRTEQGDSAMYLCASSLGDGRVTEAFFGQGTRLTVV.

The chain joins TRBV10-3 to TRBJ2-5; 7 positions agree with TRBD2. Per the germline V gene, CDR1 is ENHRY and CDR2 is SYGVKD. V shed 7 bases, J shed 2 bases, and the junction held 4 bases outside the gene matches. CDR3 length: 13 residues. For the CDR3, the DNA is TGTGCCATCACCCCGGGACTACAAGAGACCCAGTACTTC. It is translated as CAITPGLQETQYF.

The chain links TRBV19 to TRBJ2-1, with D unresolved. With 5 bases removed from V and 0 bases from J, the gap between germline ends came to 11 bases. Germline assignment: CDR1 LNHDA and CDR2 SQIVND (reference sequence). The CDR3 has 15 amino acids. DNA for the CDR3: TGTGCCAGTAGTGCGTCGCATAGCTCCTACAATGAGCAGTTCTTC. It codes for CASSASHSSYNEQFF.